The entry below describes one T cell receptor beta chain. Deletions cut 6 bases from V and 5 bases from J, with 19 bases between. This CDR3 has 15 residues. The V gene's germline CDR1 is MNHEY and CDR2 SMNVEV (reference sequence). This record comes from a study of OX40 agonist ivuxolimab in advanced cancers. Some clones are missing from TCRdb's copy, which holds only in-frame ones; the method was immunoSEQ multiplex PCR. Here the sample spans about 59,000 clones, 84% being singletons. V usage is TRBV27 and J usage is TRBJ2-5; possible D gene TRBD2, 7 bases. This TCR came from an adult with an advanced solid tumor such as melanoma, head and neck, liver or kidney cancer. This specimen was CD4+ or CD8+ T cells sorted from blood, taken in a trial of the OX40 agonist ivuxolimab. CDR3 loop: CASRRRGGDGETQYF. CDR3 DNA: TGTGCCAGCAGACGCCGAGGGGGGGACGGGGAGACCCAGTACTTC.